Listed below are T cell receptor beta chains from one sample, sequenced in a study of cytomegalovirus exposure and HLA in healthy donors. Assay: immunoSEQ multiplex PCR; the TCRdb copy retains only in-frame clones and omits some. The profile shows over 70,000 clones, 70% to 80% of them singletons. Sequenced material: PBMCs. These receptors all come from a man aged 30 to 45 in good health and CMV-seronegative. Each CDR3 is given with its conserved first and last residue. A D gene is named only where the DNA matches it firmly. Clone size is not always given. Where it is, it says once, few, many or a class for expanded clones.

v_call	j_call	clone_size	d_call	cdr3_aa	cdr3_nt
TRBV7-9	TRBJ1-1	.	.	CASSRTGPKGAEAFF	TGTGCCAGCAGCCGAACCGGACCCAAAGGGGCTGAAGCTTTCTTT
TRBV29-1	TRBJ2-4	.	.	CSVPLRGAKNIQYF	TGCAGCGTTCCCCTCCGGGGTGCCAAAAACATTCAGTACTTC
TRBV7-2	TRBJ2-7	.	TRBD1	CASSARQGTYEQYF	TGTGCCAGCAGCGCCCGACAGGGTACCTACGAGCAGTACTTC
TRBV27	TRBJ2-1	.	TRBD2	CASSRGLAGRNEQFF	TGTGCCAGCAGTAGGGGACTAGCGGGACGAAATGAGCAGTTCTTC
TRBV11-2	TRBJ1-1	few	TRBD1	CASSYSTGATEAFF	TGTGCCAGCAGCTACAGTACAGGGGCCACTGAAGCTTTCTTT
TRBV5-1	TRBJ2-3	.	TRBD1	CASSLLGQQSTDTQYF	TGCGCCAGCAGCTTGTTGGGACAGCAGAGCACAGATACGCAGTATTTT
TRBV28	TRBJ2-3	.	TRBD1	CASSLFSFRDSDTQYF	TGTGCCAGCAGTTTATTTAGTTTCCGGGACAGCGATACGCAGTATTTT
TRBV6-1	TRBJ2-2	.	TRBD1	CASSEDRGRVGELFF	TGTGCCAGCAGTGAAGACAGGGGGCGAGTCGGGGAGCTGTTTTTT
TRBV2	TRBJ1-2	.	.	CASSEERGFYGYTF	TGTGCCAGCAGTGAAGAGAGGGGGTTCTATGGCTACACCTTC
TRBV5-1	TRBJ1-2	.	TRBD1	CASSVLATGIGYGYTF	TGCGCCAGCAGCGTATTGGCGACAGGGATCGGCTATGGCTACACCTTC
TRBV28	TRBJ2-5	few	.	CASSLGGGSMTQYF	TGTGCCAGCAGTTTAGGAGGAGGATCTATGACCCAGTACTTC
TRBV7-9	TRBJ1-1	.	.	CASSLAAEIEAFF	TGTGCCAGCAGCTTAGCGGCGGAGATAGAAGCTTTCTTT
TRBV7-9	TRBJ2-5	.	.	CASSIQGRGETQYF	TGTGCCAGCAGCATACAGGGTCGGGGCGAGACCCAGTACTTC
TRBV6-6	TRBJ1-2	few	.	CASSYAPGSAYGYTF	TGTGCCAGCAGTTACGCCCCAGGGTCTGCCTATGGCTACACCTTC
TRBV11-1	TRBJ2-4	.	TRBD1	CASSTGDIQYF	TGTGCCAGCAGTACAGGGGATATTCAGTACTTC
TRBV29-1	TRBJ2-1	once	TRBD2	CSVEGRTSGSYSNEQFF	TGCAGCGTTGAAGGGAGGACTAGCGGGAGTTATAGCAATGAGCAGTTCTTC
TRBV2	TRBJ2-1	.	.	CAYFREGGHSYNEQFF	TGTGCCTATTTCAGGGAGGGGGGCCACTCCTACAATGAGCAGTTCTTC
TRBV5-1	TRBJ1-2	.	TRBD1	CASSLTGGGYTF	TGCGCCAGCAGCTTGACAGGGGGTGGCTACACCTTC
TRBV2	TRBJ2-7	many	TRBD2	CASREGLAKAYEQYF	TGTGCCAGCAGGGAGGGACTAGCGAAAGCCTACGAGCAGTACTTC
TRBV19	TRBJ2-7	.	.	CASSALDTTYEQYF	TGTGCCAGTAGTGCCCTGGACACGACCTACGAGCAGTACTTC
TRBV11-3	TRBJ2-3	once	TRBD2	CASSLGSGEPDTQYF	TGTGCCAGCAGCTTAGGGAGCGGGGAGCCAGATACGCAGTATTTT
TRBV5-4	TRBJ2-3	.	.	CASSPLEGTDTQYF	TGTGCCAGCAGCCCGCTGGAGGGCACAGATACGCAGTATTTT
TRBV11-2	TRBJ2-7	.	TRBD1	CASSRDRGRAGQYF	TGTGCCAGCAGCCGGGACAGGGGGCGAGCAGGGCAGTACTTC
TRBV10-1	TRBJ1-2	.	.	CASSESGRAYGYTF	TGCGCCAGCAGTGAGTCCGGCAGGGCTTATGGCTACACCTTC
TRBV11-2	TRBJ2-5	.	TRBD2	CASSFGTSGNQETQYF	TGTGCCAGCAGCTTCGGGACTAGCGGGAACCAAGAGACCCAGTACTTC
TRBV9	TRBJ1-4	.	.	CASSPQGSGEKLFF	TGTGCCAGCAGCCCCCAGGGAAGTGGTGAAAAACTGTTTTTT